This TCR beta chain was identified during a study of cytomegalovirus exposure and HLA in healthy donors. Study findings and constraints: HLA alleles were associated with fewer than 20,000 TCR beta sequences in a later analysis at 0.05 false discovery rate. A few V segments could not be told apart, such as TRBV6-2 and TRBV6-3, and were left out. It emerged from a later analysis that several of the most significant clusters appeared to be linked to common viral pathogens.

Worth noting for this clone: Its antigen is as yet unknown.

The trim removed 6 bases at V and 6 bases at J, leaving 15 bases unmatched. The CDR3 spans 17 residues. Germline lookup yields CDR1 MNHEY and CDR2 SMNVEV (reference sequence). In the PCR, 60 Vbeta and 13 Jbeta primers were used. Profiling relied on immunoSEQ multiplex PCR, and the TCRdb table lists in-frame clones only, not all of them. The table has approximately 210,000 clones, over 60% seen once; the top ten hold about 1.1%. This chain connects TRBV27 to TRBJ1-4; 8 bases align to TRBD1. The TCR comes from a woman in her thirties or forties in good health and CMV-seronegative. Sequencing input: PBMCs. The CDR3 region has the DNA TGTGCCAGCAGAAGGGGGGCGCACGACAGGGGAGATGAAAAACTGTTTTTT. Protein: CASRRGAHDRGDEKLFF.